This entry lists 3 T cell receptor beta chains sequenced from one sample in a study of T cells after posttransplantation cyclophosphamide. Using immunoSEQ multiplex PCR, the repertoire was profiled, and TCRdb retains in-frame clones only, with some absent. The table shows almost 5,500 clones, with 85% to 95% occurring only once. The sample consisted of CD4+ T cells sorted from bone marrow. All receptors derive from a woman aged 55 to 70 in good health, CMV-negative, and a related stem cell transplant donor.

This clone was detected once. The chain has TRBV28 and TRBJ1-5, with D perhaps TRBD1 (6 bases). Germline CDR1 reads MDHEN; CDR2 reads SYDVKM. The CDR3 is 15 amino acids. Trimming shortened V by 6 bases and J by 3 bases, and 15 bases separated the two germline ends. CDR3 residues: CASSPIMGANQPQHF. CDR3 bases: TGTGCCAGCAGCCCCATTATGGGGGCCAATCAGCCCCAGCATTTT.

This sequence joins TRBV6-6 and TRBJ1-3; unclear D gene. Trimming took off 3 bases at V and 1 base at J, with 4 bases between the two ends. Germline loops: CDR1 MNHNY, CDR2 SVGAGI (reference sequence). This CDR3 contains 13 residues. CDR3 protein: CASSYSSGNTIYF. CDR3 nucleotide sequence: TGTGCCAGCAGTTATAGTTCTGGAAACACCATATATTTT.

CDR3 bases: TGCGCCAGCAGCCACTCCGGGACACCGGCGGGTGAAAAACTGTTTTTT. This sequence encodes CASSHSGTPAGEKLFF. The rearrangement joins TRBV5-1 to TRBJ1-4, with D maybe TRBD1 (6 bases). Germline CDR1 is SGHRS and CDR2 is YFSETQ. This CDR3 region has 16 residues. Trimming shortened V by 4 bases and J by 7 bases, and 20 bases separated the two germline ends.